This T cell receptor (beta chain) was identified in a study of T cell responses to AZD1222 COVID-19 vaccine. Study-wide results and caveats: Targeting of unmutated variant regions was reportedly seen in nearly half of spike-specific TCRs. No day 14 peak samples; only post-peak repertoires were characterized.

As regards this clone: The antigen remains undetermined.

Germline loops: CDR1 SGHRS, CDR2 YFSETQ. The CDR3 is 15 amino acids. The junction had 9 bases not matched to a gene; V was cut back by 0 bases and J by 7 bases. Assay used: immunoSEQ multiplex PCR; TCRdb lists only in-frame clones, some missing. The data contain some 180,000 clones, roughly 85% of them singletons. Source: peripheral blood, taken 28 days after the second AZD1222 dose. This sequence originates from an adult who received the AZD1222 COVID-19 vaccine. The J gene is TRBJ1-1, the V gene TRBV5-1; 7 bases line up with TRBD1. The DNA for the CDR3 is TGCGCCAGCAGCTTGGGGCCCCAGAGGGACAGTGAAGCTTTCTTT. Protein: CASSLGPQRDSEAFF.